Listed below are T cell receptor beta chains from one sample, sequenced in a study of blood T cell repertoires in COVID-19. Repertoires were generated with immunoSEQ multiplex PCR, while TCRdb's copy carries only in-frame clones and drops some. The table records about 150,000 clones, 80% to 85% of them present only once. The sequenced sample consisted of peripheral blood. The receptor set was obtained from a man aged 70 or older with active or convalescent COVID-19. The CDR3 runs from the conserved cysteine through the conserved F or W. D genes are given only for firm matches. Only some rows state a clone size, as once, few, many or a class for expanded clones.

d_gene: NA
j_gene: TRBJ1-5
v_gene: TRBV27
abundance: once
CDR3nt: TGTGCCAGCAGTCCGGTACCCGGGTGGAATCAGCCCCAGCATTTT
CDR3aa: CASSPVPGWNQPQHF

d_gene: NA
j_gene: TRBJ2-7
v_gene: TRBV24-1
abundance: NA
CDR3nt: TGTGCCACCAGTGATGGGGGACACACCTACGAGCAGTACTTC
CDR3aa: CATSDGGHTYEQYF

d_gene: NA
j_gene: TRBJ2-2
v_gene: TRBV7-7
abundance: few
CDR3nt: TGTGCCAGCAGCTCCCGGGACAAGTACGGGAACACCGGGGAGCTGTTTTTT
CDR3aa: CASSSRDKYGNTGELFF

d_gene: NA
j_gene: TRBJ2-3
v_gene: TRBV6-2/TRBV6-3
abundance: NA
CDR3nt: TGTGCCAGCAGCCCTCAACTGGGAGCGGGTCCCACAGATACGCAGTATTTT
CDR3aa: CASSPQLGAGPTDTQYF

d_gene: TRBD2
j_gene: TRBJ2-5
v_gene: TRBV5-1
abundance: NA
CDR3nt: TGCGCCAGCAGCTTCCAGGGCGGGGGGGAGACCCAGTACTTC
CDR3aa: CASSFQGGGETQYF

d_gene: NA
j_gene: TRBJ1-4
v_gene: TRBV4-3
abundance: NA
CDR3nt: TGCGCCAGCAGCCAAAAGGACAGTTCTAATGAAAAACTGTTTTTT
CDR3aa: CASSQKDSSNEKLFF

d_gene: NA
j_gene: TRBJ1-2
v_gene: TRBV29-1
abundance: NA
CDR3nt: TGCAGCGTGCACTATATTGGGAAAGGGAGGGGTGGCTACACCTTC
CDR3aa: CSVHYIGKGRGGYTF

d_gene: TRBD2
j_gene: TRBJ2-1
v_gene: TRBV5-5
abundance: NA
CDR3nt: TGTGCCAGCAGCACAGCGGGAGTCGGTAATGAGCAGTTCTTC
CDR3aa: CASSTAGVGNEQFF

d_gene: NA
j_gene: TRBJ2-5
v_gene: TRBV7-2
abundance: NA
CDR3nt: TGTGCCAGCAGCCTCTGGAATGGCCCGGGGAAGACCCAGTACTTC
CDR3aa: CASSLWNGPGKTQYF

d_gene: TRBD1
j_gene: TRBJ1-5
v_gene: TRBV7-9
abundance: NA
CDR3nt: TGTGCCAGCAGCCGGGACAGCCTAGGCAATCAGCCCCAGCATTTT
CDR3aa: CASSRDSLGNQPQHF

d_gene: TRBD2
j_gene: TRBJ2-1
v_gene: TRBV24-1
abundance: once
CDR3nt: TGTGCCACCCAGACTAGCGGGGGTTTCTACAATGAGCAGTTCTTC
CDR3aa: CATQTSGGFYNEQFF

d_gene: NA
j_gene: TRBJ2-5
v_gene: TRBV12-3/TRBV12-4
abundance: NA
CDR3nt: TGTGCCAGCAGTTCCGGGGAGCCCCGGTCCCAGTACTTC
CDR3aa: CASSSGEPRSQYF

d_gene: TRBD1
j_gene: TRBJ1-1
v_gene: TRBV10-1
abundance: NA
CDR3nt: TGCGCCAGCAGTGAGTCCGGACAGGGGAGCACTGAAGCTTTCTTT
CDR3aa: CASSESGQGSTEAFF

d_gene: TRBD2
j_gene: TRBJ2-1
v_gene: TRBV4-3
abundance: NA
CDR3nt: TGCGCCAGCAGCACCAAGGGCGTAGCGGGAAGCTCCTACAATGAGCAGTTCTTC
CDR3aa: CASSTKGVAGSSYNEQFF

d_gene: NA
j_gene: TRBJ1-4
v_gene: TRBV19
abundance: NA
CDR3nt: TGTGCCAGTAGTACCGCAGGTTCTAATGAAAAACTGTTTTTT
CDR3aa: CASSTAGSNEKLFF

d_gene: TRBD2
j_gene: TRBJ2-3
v_gene: TRBV28
abundance: NA
CDR3nt: TGTGCCAGCAGTTTACTAGCGGAGGGGCAGTATTTT
CDR3aa: CASSLLAEGQYF

d_gene: TRBD1
j_gene: TRBJ1-1
v_gene: TRBV7-2
abundance: NA
CDR3nt: TGTGCCAGCAGCCCGACAGGGTTGAACACTGAAGCTTTCTTT
CDR3aa: CASSPTGLNTEAFF

d_gene: TRBD1
j_gene: TRBJ1-1
v_gene: TRBV14
abundance: NA
CDR3nt: TGTGCCAGCAGCCAACGACAGGGGGCAGGTTGGACTGAAGCTTTCTTT
CDR3aa: CASSQRQGAGWTEAFF

d_gene: NA
j_gene: TRBJ1-2
v_gene: TRBV6-1
abundance: NA
CDR3nt: TGTGCCAGCAGTGAATTCCCGGACAGTTATGGCTACACCTTC
CDR3aa: CASSEFPDSYGYTF

d_gene: TRBD1
j_gene: TRBJ1-5
v_gene: TRBV6-5
abundance: NA
CDR3nt: TGTGCCAGCAGTCCCGACAGGGGGTATCAGCCCCAGCATTTT
CDR3aa: CASSPDRGYQPQHF

d_gene: TRBD2
j_gene: TRBJ2-5
v_gene: TRBV20-1
abundance: NA
CDR3nt: TGCAGTGCTAGTGCCGGGCTAGCGGGGGCTCAAGAGACCCAGTACTTC
CDR3aa: CSASAGLAGAQETQYF

d_gene: TRBD1
j_gene: TRBJ1-2
v_gene: TRBV9
abundance: NA
CDR3nt: TGTGCCAGCAGCGTCCCGACAGGGAACTATGGCTACACCTTC
CDR3aa: CASSVPTGNYGYTF

d_gene: NA
j_gene: TRBJ2-1
v_gene: TRBV29-1
abundance: NA
CDR3nt: TGCAGCGTCCGAACCGGGACCCTGCAGGGGAATGAGCAGTTCTTC
CDR3aa: CSVRTGTLQGNEQFF

d_gene: NA
j_gene: TRBJ1-2
v_gene: TRBV6-5
abundance: once
CDR3nt: TGTGCCAGCAGCCAAGGACAGAACTATGGCTACACCTTC
CDR3aa: CASSQGQNYGYTF

d_gene: TRBD2
j_gene: TRBJ2-7
v_gene: TRBV25-1
abundance: NA
CDR3nt: TGTGCCAGCACGGGAGGGCGGGCAGGAGTTTCCTACGAGCAGTACTTC
CDR3aa: CASTGGRAGVSYEQYF

d_gene: TRBD1
j_gene: TRBJ1-2
v_gene: TRBV12-3/TRBV12-4
abundance: NA
CDR3nt: TGTGCCAGCAGTGCGGACAGGAACTATGGCTACACCTTC
CDR3aa: CASSADRNYGYTF

d_gene: NA
j_gene: TRBJ2-1
v_gene: TRBV28
abundance: NA
CDR3nt: TGTGCCAGCAGTCCCCCAAACGGGGAGAGCTCCTACAATGAGCAGTTCTTC
CDR3aa: CASSPPNGESSYNEQFF

d_gene: NA
j_gene: TRBJ2-5
v_gene: TRBV20-1
abundance: NA
CDR3nt: TGCAGTGCTAGACCTCAGGAGACCCAGTACTTC
CDR3aa: CSARPQETQYF

d_gene: NA
j_gene: TRBJ1-4
v_gene: TRBV9
abundance: NA
CDR3nt: TGTGCCAGCAGCGTAGGAGGGGGAGATGAAAAACTGTTTTTT
CDR3aa: CASSVGGGDEKLFF

d_gene: NA
j_gene: TRBJ1-1
v_gene: TRBV11-2
abundance: once
CDR3nt: TGTGCCAGCAGCCGATCTATGACTGAAGCTTTCTTT
CDR3aa: CASSRSMTEAFF

d_gene: TRBD1
j_gene: TRBJ2-1
v_gene: TRBV19
abundance: NA
CDR3nt: TGTGCCAGTAGTATACTACAGGGGAGCGAGCAGTTCTTC
CDR3aa: CASSILQGSEQFF

d_gene: TRBD1
j_gene: TRBJ1-2
v_gene: TRBV4-1
abundance: many
CDR3nt: TGCGCCAGCAGCCCGGGGACAGGTGGCTACACCTTC
CDR3aa: CASSPGTGGYTF